Below, 28 T cell receptor beta chains from the same sample are listed, as sequenced in a study of long-term antiretroviral therapy in people with HIV. Survey-level immunoSEQ v3.0 assays were run. Measured with immunoSEQ multiplex PCR; TCRdb has only the in-frame clones, and not every one. The data contain 20,000 or so clones, around 84% of them singletons. Sequencing used unsorted PBMCs, obtained 0.2 years after starting antiretroviral therapy. The receptors come from a woman aged 25 to 39 with HIV.

The chain carries TRBV5-1 and TRBJ2-3; D remains ambiguous. CDR1 and CDR2 from the germline V gene are SGHRS and YFSETQ. The CDR3 consists of 14 residues. V was trimmed by 2 bases and J by 1 base, leaving 8 bases between them. This CDR3 is CASSLGQRTDTQYF. The DNA for the CDR3 is TGCGCCAGCAGCTTAGGGCAGCGCACAGATACGCAGTATTTT.

The CDR3 reads CASSPPQGDINEQFF. The CDR3 DNA reads as TGTGCCAGCAGCCCACCACAGGGGGATATTAATGAGCAGTTCTTC. This chain connects TRBV7-9 to TRBJ2-1, with 8 nucleotides matching TRBD1. Germline V gives CDR1 SEHNR, CDR2 FQNEAQ (reference sequence). CDR3 length: 15 amino acids. With V trimmed by 5 bases and J by 7 bases, 10 bases remained unmatched.

The CDR3 DNA reads TGTGCCAGCAGTGTTGGCTATAGCAATCAGCCCCAGCATTTT. This gives the protein CASSVGYSNQPQHF. The chain employs TRBV6-1 and TRBJ1-5, with D uncertain. This CDR3 comprises 14 residues. The germline V and J ends were trimmed by 4 bases and 0 bases, with 7 bases remaining between them. Germline V gene data show CDR1 as MNHNS and CDR2 as SASEGT.

The rearrangement links TRBV5-1 to TRBJ2-5; D is tentatively TRBD1 or TRBD2 (5 bases each). CDR3 length: 15 residues. From germline, CDR1 is SGHRS and CDR2 YFSETQ. V dropped 4 bases and J dropped 1 base, with 14 bases sitting between them. The CDR3 DNA follows: TGCGCCAGCAGCCCCGGGACGGTTCCCCAAGAGACCCAGTACTTC. Its protein product is CASSPGTVPQETQYF.

This chain links TRBV10-2 with TRBJ2-7, with 8 positions matching TRBD1. Germline loops: CDR1 WSHSY, CDR2 SAAADI. V gave up 2 bases and J gave up 4 bases; unmatched junction bases: 4. The CDR3 extends over 14 amino acids. CDR3 DNA sequence: TGCGCCAGCAGTGAGGGCAGGGGGCGATACGAGCAGTACGTC. Its translation: CASSEGRGRYEQYV.

The V and J genes are TRBV30 and TRBJ1-5; D remains ambiguous. Trimming pared 4 bases from V and 5 bases from J, leaving 21 bases between. Germline CDR1 and CDR2: GTSNPN and SVGIG (reference sequence). The CDR3 extends over 16 amino acids. The CDR3, as DNA: TGTGCCTGGATACGCCGAAACACGAGGAGGTATCAGCCCCAGCATTTT. As protein: CAWIRRNTRRYQPQHF.

CDR3 region: CASSPIRGVGGYTF. The CDR3 DNA reads TGTGCCAGCAGCCCTATCCGGGGGGTGGGAGGCTACACCTTC. V usage is TRBV27 and J usage is TRBJ1-2; D possibly corresponds to TRBD1 (5 bases). The ends were cut back, 6 bases at V and 8 bases at J, with 19 bases in the middle. Germline V gene sequence: CDR1 MNHEY, CDR2 SMNVEV (reference sequence). This CDR3 has 14 amino acids.

V gene TRBV7-2 combines with J gene TRBJ2-1; TRBD1 might be the D (6 bases). This CDR3 is 16 amino acids long. In germline, CDR1 is SGHTA, CDR2 FQGNSA. The ends were cut back, 5 bases at V and 4 bases at J, with 18 bases in the middle. CDR3 in DNA: TGTGCCAGCAGCCCCCCGGACAGACTGCTTTACAATGAGCAGTTCTTC. Translated: CASSPPDRLLYNEQFF.

The chain recombines TRBV7-9 with TRBJ2-5; 11 nucleotides align to TRBD2. V gave up 1 base and J gave up 4 bases; unmatched junction bases: 5. The CDR3 has 16 residues. Germline CDR1 is SEHNR and CDR2 is FQNEAQ (reference sequence). The CDR3, as DNA: TGTGCCAGCAGCTTAGGGGTCACTAGCGGGGGAGAGACCCAGTACTTC. Protein sequence: CASSLGVTSGGETQYF.

V usage is TRBV5-6 and J usage is TRBJ1-1, with TRBD1 matching 7 bases. The V gene's germline CDR1 is SGHDT and CDR2 YYEEEE. The CDR3 totals 15 residues. Unmatched junction bases numbered 6, after V lost 0 bases and J lost 4 bases. CDR3 protein: CASSLADRVGTEAFF. The CDR3 nucleotides read TGTGCCAGCAGCTTGGCCGACAGGGTGGGCACTGAAGCTTTCTTT.

This chain uses TRBV11-2 with TRBJ2-6; D tentatively reads TRBD1 or TRBD2 (5 bases each). The germline gives CDR1 SGHAT, CDR2 FQNNGV. Trimming removed 2 bases from V and 4 bases from J, with 9 bases in between. This CDR3 contains 15 residues. As DNA, the CDR3 is TGTGCCAGCAGCTTATCAGGGACGGGGGCCAACGTCCTGACTTTC. It encodes CASSLSGTGANVLTF.

The chain is built from TRBV27 and TRBJ1-6; 8 bases map to TRBD1. Germline assignment: CDR1 MNHEY and CDR2 SMNVEV (reference sequence). The junction had 3 bases not matched to a gene; V was cut back by 3 bases and J by 5 bases. This CDR3 spans 15 amino acids. The chain's CDR3 is CASSLTGVNNSPLHF. CDR3 in DNA: TGTGCCAGCAGTTTGACAGGGGTTAATAATTCACCCCTCCACTTT.

J is TRBJ2-7 and V is TRBV12-2; TRBD1 is the table's D call, not checked against the DNA. TRBV12-2 is a documented pseudogene. This CDR3 contains 19 residues. The CDR3 bases are TGTGCAAGTCGCTTAAGCCCAACAAAGAACCGGGACAGCGAAAACGAGCAGTACGTC. Translating gives CASRLSPTKNRDSENEQYV.

The chain combines TRBV21-1 with TRBJ1-1. TRBV21-1 is reported as a pseudogene. CDR3 length: 14 residues. The CDR3 spells CASSPRSIGTEAFF. The CDR3, as DNA: TGTGCCAGCAGCCCCCGGTCGATAGGCACTGAAGCTTTCTTT.

The chain has TRBV29-1 and TRBJ2-1; D is unclear. The CDR3 covers 15 residues. CDR1 is SQVTM and CDR2 is ANQGSEA in the germline V gene. The V and J ends lost 6 bases and 1 base respectively, with 16 bases between them. As DNA, the CDR3 is TGCAGCGTCACAAAACATCCGTCTTCCTACAATGAGCAGTTCTTC. It codes for CSVTKHPSSYNEQFF.

This chain connects TRBV27 to TRBJ2-2; D may be TRBD1 or TRBD2 (6 bases each). The germline V and J ends were trimmed by 1 base and 6 bases, with 24 bases remaining between them. The CDR3 consists of 19 residues. Germline CDR1 reads MNHEY; CDR2 reads SMNVEV (reference sequence). The CDR3 region is CASSLFGGPLRLNPGELFF. The CDR3, as DNA: TGTGCCAGCAGTTTATTTGGGGGGCCCTTGCGTCTTAACCCCGGGGAGCTGTTTTTT.

The chain links TRBV7-2 to TRBJ2-1; no definite D call. Germline lookup yields CDR1 SGHTA and CDR2 FQGNSA. Trimming shortened V by 2 bases and J by 5 bases, and 13 bases separated the two germline ends. The CDR3 has 15 residues. Written as DNA, the CDR3 is TGTGCCAGCAGCTTATTCCCACAAGGAGACAATGAGCAGTTCTTC. Protein product: CASSLFPQGDNEQFF.

This clone was detected only a few times. The chain couples TRBV10-1 to TRBJ2-2, with a weak D call TRBD2 (6 bases). Per germline, CDR1 WNHNN and CDR2 SYGVQD (reference sequence). CDR3 size: 15 residues. Trimming shortened V by 5 bases and J by 5 bases, and 15 bases separated the two germline ends. Here the CDR3 DNA reads TGCGCCAGCAGTCAGGACCTTGGGAGGACCGGGGAGCTGTTTTTT. Encoded protein: CASSQDLGRTGELFF.

This chain connects TRBV6-1 to TRBJ1-2; 8 bases match TRBD1. Trimming removed 2 bases from V and 4 bases from J; junction bases left unmatched: 3. The CDR3 extends over 14 amino acids. CDR1 and CDR2 from the germline V gene are MNHNS and SASEGT. The CDR3 loop is CASSEPGGFYGYTF. CDR3 in DNA: TGTGCCAGCAGTGAACCAGGGGGCTTCTATGGCTACACCTTC.

By sample fraction, this clone is medium-sized. This CDR3 reads CASSHPGQGDYGYTF. CDR3 DNA sequence: TGCGCCAGCAGCCACCCGGGACAGGGGGACTATGGCTACACCTTC. The chain uses TRBV4-1 and TRBJ1-2; 11 bases align to TRBD1. This CDR3 contains 15 residues. V dropped 3 bases and J dropped 3; count of bases not matched to a gene: 3. Germline V gene lookup returns CDR1 MGHRA and CDR2 YSYEKL.

This clone appeared once. V gene TRBV4-2 combines with J gene TRBJ1-2, with no clear D. CDR1 and CDR2 from the germline V gene are LGHNA and YNFKEQ. Trimming left V 0 bases short and J 3 bases short, with 11 bases between. CDR3 length: 15 residues. The CDR3 spells CASSQDQTADYGYTF. DNA for the CDR3: TGTGCCAGCAGCCAAGACCAAACGGCAGACTATGGCTACACCTTC.

The gene calls are TRBV4-1 and TRBJ1-2; D unresolved. Germline lookup yields CDR1 MGHRA and CDR2 YSYEKL. CDR3 length equals 15 residues. Trimming took 3 bases from V and 1 from J, leaving 12 bases between them. The CDR3 protein is CASSQSRTGNYGYTF. DNA of the CDR3: TGCGCCAGCAGCCAGAGTAGGACGGGTAACTATGGCTACACCTTC.

The chain combines TRBV5-1 with TRBJ2-2; unclear D gene. The CDR3 length is 15 residues. CDR1 is SGHRS, CDR2 YFSETQ, per germline. V dropped 0 bases and J dropped 5 bases, with 11 bases sitting between them. The CDR3, as DNA: TGCGCCAGCAGCTTGGCAACTGCAATTACCGGGGAGCTGTTTTTT. As protein: CASSLATAITGELFF.

The chain joins TRBV12-2 to TRBJ2-3; TRBD1 is the table's D call, not checked against the DNA. TRBV12-2 is a recognized pseudogene. This CDR3 has 18 residues. The CDR3 coding sequence is TGTGCAAGTCGCTTTAGGACCGTCACAGGGGGCGGCACAGATACGCAGTATTTT. Protein sequence: CASRFRTVTGGGTDTQYF.

This chain uses TRBV12-5 with TRBJ1-5; TRBD1 matches 7 bases. With V trimmed by 1 base and J by 4 bases, 13 bases remained unmatched. CDR1 and CDR2 (germline): LGHNT, FRNRAP. The CDR3 has 18 residues. CDR3 DNA: TGTGCTAGTGGTTTGGCCGATAAGCAGGGGGAGGGGAATCAGCCCCAGCATTTT. Translation gives CASGLADKQGEGNQPQHF. Full variable domain (remainder filled in from reference TRBV12-5 and TRBJ1-5): DARVTQTPRHKVTEMGQEVTMRCQPILGHNTVFWYRQTMMQGLELLAYFRNRAPLDDSGMPKDRFSAEMPDATLATLKIQPSEPRDSAVYFCASGLADKQGEGNQPQHFGDGTRLSIL.

The V gene is TRBV2, the J gene TRBJ1-5, with D unresolved. The V end lost 2 bases, the J end lost 3 bases, and 5 bases lay between the germline ends. The CDR3 contains 13 residues. Germline V gene sequence: CDR1 SNHLY, CDR2 FYNNEI. This CDR3 reads CASSEQFNQPQHF. The CDR3 nucleotides read TGTGCCAGCAGTGAACAGTTCAATCAGCCCCAGCATTTT.

V gene TRBV7-9 combines with J gene TRBJ2-1; D call uncertain. The CDR3 is 12 amino acids. CDR1 SEHNR and CDR2 FQNEAQ come from the germline V gene (reference sequence). V was clipped by 2 bases and J by 10 bases, with 9 bases between them. This CDR3 reads CASSLIVVEQFF. In DNA, the CDR3 is TGTGCCAGCAGCTTAATAGTCGTAGAGCAGTTCTTC.

A note on this clone: Other DNA sequences in the same sample also yield this CDR3. The V and J genes are TRBV30 and TRBJ1-2; TRBD1 is a possible D gene (5 bases). Per germline, CDR1 GTSNPN and CDR2 SVGIG (reference sequence). V was clipped by 1 base and J by 8 bases, with 8 bases between them. The CDR3 consists of 11 residues. The CDR3 spells CAWSDRGGYTF. In DNA form, the CDR3 reads TGTGCCTGGAGTGACCGGGGGGGCTACACCTTC.